The next 24 T cell receptor beta chains were all read from a single sample in a study of blood T cell repertoires in COVID-19. Repertoires were generated with immunoSEQ multiplex PCR, while TCRdb's copy carries only in-frame clones and drops some. This sample has 75,000 to 90,000 clones, with over 80% found just once. Sequences were obtained from peripheral blood. Receptors were obtained from a human donor in a cohort sampled during active COVID-19.

The chain joins TRBV18 to TRBJ1-4; TRBD1 matches 8 bases. The trim removed 3 bases at V and 5 bases at J, leaving 5 bases unmatched. Germline CDR1 reads KGHSH; CDR2 reads LQKENI. This CDR3 has 15 residues. CDR3: CASSPLTGVNEKLFF. The DNA of the CDR3 is TGTGCCAGCTCACCGTTGACAGGGGTAAATGAAAAACTGTTTTTT.

The chain joins TRBV3-1 (or the pseudogene TRBV3-2) to TRBJ2-7, with D uncertain. This CDR3 has 12 amino acids. Looked up from germline, CDR1 is LGHDT and CDR2 is YNNKEL (reference sequence). V was cut by 1 base and J by 5 bases, with 6 bases left in between. This CDR3 reads CASSQVAHEQYF. As DNA, the CDR3 is TGTGCCAGCAGCCAAGTGGCCCACGAGCAGTACTTC.

A single count supports this clone. The gene calls are TRBV9 and TRBJ2-1, with D tentatively TRBD2 (7 bases). The CDR3 runs to 15 residues. V shed 5 bases and J shed 6 bases, with 18 bases lying between them. Germline CDR1 reads SGDLS; CDR2 reads YYNGEE. The CDR3 coding sequence is TGTGCCAGCAGTTCACTAGGGGGGGACTTCAATGAGCAGTTCTTC. Residues: CASSSLGGDFNEQFF. The variable domain in full, with the rest retrieved from reference TRBV9 and TRBJ2-1, is DSGVTQTPKHLITATGQRVTLRCSPRSGDLSVYWYQQSLDQGLQFLIQYYNGEERAKGNILERFSAQQFPDLHSELNLSSLELGDSALYFCASSSLGGDFNEQFFGPGTRLTVL.

The rearrangement joins TRBV27 to TRBJ2-2; 9 bases align to TRBD1. This CDR3 has 15 amino acids. Germline CDR1 MNHEY, CDR2 SMNVEV (reference sequence). The ends lost 3 bases at V and 9 bases at J; junction bases unmatched: 8. In DNA, the CDR3 is TGTGCCAGCAGTTTGGGACAGGGTCTGATTCGGGAGCTGTTTTTT. It yields the protein CASSLGQGLIRELFF.

This chain uses TRBV19 with TRBJ1-6; the match to TRBD1 covers 7 bases. The CDR3 runs to 12 residues. Germline V gene data show CDR1 as LNHDA and CDR2 as SQIVND (reference sequence). Trimming removed 4 bases from V and 12 bases from J; junction bases left unmatched: 3. For the CDR3, the DNA is TGTGCCAGTAGTACCAGGGGGTTACCCCTCCACTTT. Its translation: CASSTRGLPLHF.

The V gene is TRBV3-1 (or the pseudogene TRBV3-2), the J gene TRBJ2-2; D gene ambiguous. Trimming stripped 1 base from V and 6 bases from J, with 9 bases between. Germline lookup yields CDR1 LGHDT and CDR2 YNNKEL (reference sequence). The CDR3 totals 14 residues. The CDR3 DNA reads TGTGCCAGCAGCCAAGTTACTACGTCCGGGGAGCTGTTTTTT. Protein: CASSQVTTSGELFF.

This rearrangement joins TRBV20-1 to TRBJ2-5; maybe TRBD2 (6 bases). The CDR3 extends over 11 amino acids. Per the germline V gene, CDR1 is DFQATT and CDR2 is SNEGSKA (reference sequence). The CDR3 region is CSVAGQETQYF. The CDR3 DNA reads as TGCAGCGTCGCGGGGCAAGAGACCCAGTACTTC.

The chain links TRBV30 to TRBJ1-6; possibly TRBD1 for D (5 bases). Trimming removed 3 bases at V and 10 bases at J, with 19 bases between. The CDR3 extends over 15 amino acids. CDR1 and CDR2 from the germline V gene are GTSNPN and SVGIG (reference sequence). As DNA, the CDR3 is TGTGCCTGGAGCCCCGCAGGGCAGGGTGAGTCACCCCTCCACTTT. Its protein product is CAWSPAGQGESPLHF. Looking up the rest from reference TRBV30 and TRBJ1-6 gives the full variable domain: SQTIHQWPATLVQPVGSPLSLECTVEGTSNPNLYWYRQAAGRGLQLLFYSVGIGQISSEVPQNLSASRPQDRQFILSSKKLLLSDSGFYLCAWSPAGQGESPLHFGNGTRLTVT.

CDR3 residues: CASSRELTGELFF. CDR3 nucleotide sequence: TGTGCCAGCAGTCGAGAACTAACGGGGGAGCTGTTTTTT. The chain links TRBV6-7 to TRBJ2-2; D not certain. TRBV6-7 is identified as an open reading frame with a role that is uncertain. V was clipped by 5 bases and J by 8 bases, with 12 bases between them. This CDR3 comprises 13 residues.

Worth noting for this clone: It is unclear where the CDR3 begins or ends on the DNA, so no DNA is shown, and the CDR3 is as TCRdb lists it. The chain joins TRBV21-1 to TRBJ2-7; the listed D gene, TRBD2, was not tested against the DNA. TRBV21-1 is tagged as a pseudogene. The CDR3 contains 22 residues when both ends are counted. The CDR3 loop is CASSNWGFGTEGAAEESYEQYF.

This clone was observed a single time. The J gene is TRBJ2-5, the V gene TRBV6-5, with 9 bases that match TRBD1. The CDR3 contains 15 residues. The germline V gene has CDR1 MNHEY and CDR2 SVGAGI. V lost 6 bases to trimming and J lost 5 bases; unmatched junction nucleotides: 10. The CDR3 sequence: CASRRRDRVVETQYF. Here the CDR3 DNA reads TGTGCCAGCAGACGCCGGGACAGGGTGGTGGAGACCCAGTACTTC.

CDR3 DNA sequence: TGTGCCAGTAGGGGGACAGGGGATAGCAATCAGCCCCAGCATTTT. Amino acids: CASRGTGDSNQPQHF. The chain employs TRBV19 and TRBJ1-5; 10 nucleotides agree with TRBD1. The CDR3 is 15 residues long. The V gene end was trimmed by 6 bases and the J gene end by 0 bases; junction bases not matched to a gene: 2. Per germline, CDR1 LNHDA and CDR2 SQIVND (reference sequence).

The genes are TRBV7-3 and TRBJ2-6; D is perhaps TRBD2 (6 bases). V was shortened by 5 bases and J by 1 base, with 18 bases between the two germline ends. Per germline, CDR1 SGHTA and CDR2 FQGTGA. The CDR3 runs to 18 residues. The CDR3 nucleotides are TGTGCCAGCAGCCTAGGAACGAGCGGGCCTTCTGGGGCCAACGTCCTGACTTTC. It specifies CASSLGTSGPSGANVLTF.

The chain's CDR3 is CATSRQGSSPLHF. CDR3 sequence (DNA): TGTGCCACCAGCCGGCAGGGGAGCTCACCCCTCCACTTT. V and J are TRBV15 and TRBJ1-6; tentatively, D is TRBD1 (6 bases). Germline CDR1 and CDR2: LNHNV and YYDKDF (reference sequence). CDR3 size: 13 residues. V lost 5 bases to trimming and J lost 10 bases, with 12 bases between them.

The chain couples TRBV19 to TRBJ1-2; no definite D call. Germline assignment: CDR1 LNHDA and CDR2 SQIVND (reference sequence). V lost 5 bases to trimming and J lost 2 bases, with 15 bases between them. The CDR3 contains 15 residues. The CDR3 loop reads CASSHRVDLNYGYTF. The CDR3 nucleotides are TGTGCCAGTAGTCATCGGGTGGACTTGAACTATGGCTACACCTTC.

The V gene is TRBV10-3, the J gene TRBJ1-3; 8 positions match TRBD1. V shed 2 bases and J 2 bases; nucleotides not matched to a gene: 5. The CDR3 spans 16 residues. The germline gives CDR1 ENHRY, CDR2 SYGVKD. DNA for the CDR3: TGTGCCATCAGTGAGCTGGGACAGGCGACTGGAAACACCATATATTTT. Amino acids: CAISELGQATGNTIYF.

The table lists this clone with a few counts. The chain joins TRBV3-1 (or the pseudogene TRBV3-2) to TRBJ1-1; D ambiguous. Germline V gene sequence: CDR1 LGHDT, CDR2 YNNKEL (reference sequence). This CDR3 is built from 16 residues. The V and J ends lost 4 bases and 1 base respectively, with 16 bases between them. CDR3 loop: CASSPLGGMGNTEAFF. The CDR3 DNA reads as TGTGCCAGCAGCCCCCTGGGCGGGATGGGGAACACTGAAGCTTTCTTT.

About this clone itself: The same CDR3 can be traced to other DNA sequences in this sample. J is TRBJ2-5 and V is TRBV29-1, with 8 positions matching TRBD1. The CDR3 runs to 11 residues. Unmatched junction bases numbered 2, after V lost 6 bases and J lost 5 bases. Germline CDR1 reads SQVTM; CDR2 reads ANQGSEA. The CDR3 loop reads CSVGQAETQYF. CDR3 coding DNA: TGCAGCGTGGGACAGGCGGAGACCCAGTACTTC.

This chain joins TRBV18 and TRBJ2-7; TRBD1 aligns across 10 bases. There are 15 residues in the CDR3. Per the germline V gene, CDR1 is KGHSH and CDR2 is LQKENI. The J segment lost 0 bases and the V segment lost 3 bases, leaving 2 bases of the junction unmatched. CDR3 nucleotides: TGTGCCAGCTCACCTAGGACAGGGGGCTCCTACGAGCAGTACTTC. Protein product: CASSPRTGGSYEQYF.

The rearrangement links TRBV7-2 to TRBJ2-5; no reliable D call. The germline V and J ends were trimmed by 2 bases and 5 bases, with 12 bases remaining between them. CDR3 size: 14 residues. The V gene's germline CDR1 is SGHTA and CDR2 FQGNSA. In DNA, the CDR3 is TGTGCCAGCAGCTTATACGGTTCACCGGAGACCCAGTACTTC. This translates into CASSLYGSPETQYF.

The V gene is TRBV19, the J gene TRBJ1-5; 8 nucleotides align to TRBD1. The CDR3 is 12 amino acids. The germline V gene has CDR1 LNHDA and CDR2 SQIVND (reference sequence). V lost 9 bases, J lost 4 bases, and 2 bases stayed unmatched. In nucleotides, the CDR3 is TGTGCCAGCGGGACAGGAAATCAGCCCCAGCATTTT. Encoded protein: CASGTGNQPQHF.

CDR3 in DNA: TGTGCCAGCAGCTCCAGGGTTGAGACCCAGTACTTC. This translates into CASSSRVETQYF. The chain carries TRBV11-2 and TRBJ2-5; D might be TRBD1 (5 bases). The CDR3 has 12 residues. The V gene lost 4 bases and the J gene lost 5 bases, with 8 bases spanning the gap. CDR1 SGHAT and CDR2 FQNNGV come from the germline V gene.

In this sample, this clone turned up once. The chain carries TRBV5-8 and TRBJ2-3; perhaps TRBD1 as D (5 bases). Germline V lookup: CDR1 SGHTS, CDR2 YDEGEE. Trimming shortened V by 0 bases and J by 4 bases, and 15 bases separated the two germline ends. The CDR3 sequence is 16 residues long. CDR3 bases: TGTGCCAGCAGCTTGGGCAGTAGGTCAGGGTCAGATACGCAGTATTTT. Translating gives CASSLGSRSGSDTQYF.

This chain connects TRBV2 to TRBJ1-3; D remains unclear. CDR1 is SNHLY and CDR2 is FYNNEI in the germline V gene. Trimming cost V 0 bases and J 9 bases, with 9 bases left between them. The CDR3 extends over 13 amino acids. The CDR3 protein is CASSEARVPTIYF. CDR3 bases: TGTGCCAGCAGTGAAGCGCGGGTTCCCACCATATATTTT.